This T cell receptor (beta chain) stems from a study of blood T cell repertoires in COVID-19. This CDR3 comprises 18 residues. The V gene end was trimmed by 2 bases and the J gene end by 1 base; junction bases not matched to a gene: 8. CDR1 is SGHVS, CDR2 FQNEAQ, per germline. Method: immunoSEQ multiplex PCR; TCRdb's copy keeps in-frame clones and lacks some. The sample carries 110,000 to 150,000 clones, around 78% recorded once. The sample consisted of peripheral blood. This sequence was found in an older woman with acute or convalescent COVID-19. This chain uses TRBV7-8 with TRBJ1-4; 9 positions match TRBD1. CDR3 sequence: CASSLYRGRLGTNEKLFF. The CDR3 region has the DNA TGTGCCAGCAGCTTATACAGGGGGCGACTGGGAACTAATGAAAAACTGTTTTTT.